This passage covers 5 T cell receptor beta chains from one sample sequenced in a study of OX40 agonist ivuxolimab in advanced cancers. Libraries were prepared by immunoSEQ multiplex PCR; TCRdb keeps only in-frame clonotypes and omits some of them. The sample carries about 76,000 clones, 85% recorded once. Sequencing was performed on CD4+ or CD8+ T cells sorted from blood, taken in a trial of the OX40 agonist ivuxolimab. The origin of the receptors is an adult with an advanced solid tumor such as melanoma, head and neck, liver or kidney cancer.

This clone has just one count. CDR3 DNA sequence: TGTGCCAGCAGGGGGACCGCGACGATTACCGGGGAGCTGTTTTTT. Translated: CASRGTATITGELFF. The V gene is TRBV2, the J gene TRBJ2-2; perhaps D is TRBD1 or TRBD2 (5 bases each). Germline V lookup: CDR1 SNHLY, CDR2 FYNNEI. Trimming stripped 6 bases from V and 5 bases from J, with 16 bases between. The CDR3 is 15 residues long.

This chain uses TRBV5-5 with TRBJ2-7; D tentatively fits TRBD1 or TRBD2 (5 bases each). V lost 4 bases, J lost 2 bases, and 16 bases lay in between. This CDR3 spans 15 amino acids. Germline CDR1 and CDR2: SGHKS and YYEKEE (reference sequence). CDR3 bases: TGTGCCAGCAGCCTGACTTGGGACGGACCCTACGAGCAGTACTTC. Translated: CASSLTWDGPYEQYF.

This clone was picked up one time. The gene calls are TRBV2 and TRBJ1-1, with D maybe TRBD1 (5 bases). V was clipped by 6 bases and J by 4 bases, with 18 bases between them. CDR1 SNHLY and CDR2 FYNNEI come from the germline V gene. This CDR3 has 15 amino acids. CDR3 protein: CASRAGPGAITEAFF. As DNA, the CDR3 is TGTGCCAGCAGAGCGGGACCCGGGGCAATCACTGAAGCTTTCTTT.

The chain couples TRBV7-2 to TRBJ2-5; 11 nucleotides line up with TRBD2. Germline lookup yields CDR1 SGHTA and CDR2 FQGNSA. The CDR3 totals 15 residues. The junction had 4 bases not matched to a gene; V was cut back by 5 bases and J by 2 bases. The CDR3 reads CASSPTSGAQETQYF. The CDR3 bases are TGTGCCAGCAGCCCGACTAGCGGGGCACAAGAGACCCAGTACTTC.

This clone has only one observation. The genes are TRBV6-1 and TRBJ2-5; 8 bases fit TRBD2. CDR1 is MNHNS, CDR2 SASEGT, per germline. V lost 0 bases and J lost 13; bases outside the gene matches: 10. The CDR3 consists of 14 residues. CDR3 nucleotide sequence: TGTGCCAGCAGTGAAGCGCGGTTAGCGGGAACAAGGTACTTC. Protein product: CASSEARLAGTRYF.